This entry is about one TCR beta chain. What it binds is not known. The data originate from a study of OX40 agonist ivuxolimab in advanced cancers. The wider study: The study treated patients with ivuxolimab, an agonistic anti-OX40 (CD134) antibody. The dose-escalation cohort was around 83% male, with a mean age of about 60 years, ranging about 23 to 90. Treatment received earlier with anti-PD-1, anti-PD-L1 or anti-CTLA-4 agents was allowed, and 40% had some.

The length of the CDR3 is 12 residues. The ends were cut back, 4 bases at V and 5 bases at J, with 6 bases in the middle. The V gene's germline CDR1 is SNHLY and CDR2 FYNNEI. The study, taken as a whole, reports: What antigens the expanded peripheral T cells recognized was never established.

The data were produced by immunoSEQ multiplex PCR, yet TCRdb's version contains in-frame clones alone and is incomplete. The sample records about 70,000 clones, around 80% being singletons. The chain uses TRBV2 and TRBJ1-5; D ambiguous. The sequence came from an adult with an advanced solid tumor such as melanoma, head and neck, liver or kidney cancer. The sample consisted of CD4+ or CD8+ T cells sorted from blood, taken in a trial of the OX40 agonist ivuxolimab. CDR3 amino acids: CASSGLDQPQHF. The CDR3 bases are TGTGCCAGCAGTGGTTTAGATCAGCCCCAGCATTTT.